The next 29 T cell receptor beta chains were all read from a single sample in a study of beta chain features in type 1 diabetes (dated by TCRdb to between 2018 and 2020). Here is what the overall study found, with its caveats: In all four CD4+ subsets, TCRB CDR3 length was moderately but significantly shorter in type 1 diabetes patients.

Library creation used the immunoSEQ multiplex PCR assay. All of the isolated RNA was reverse transcribed with the High Capacity cDNA Reverse Transcription Kit, so expressed TCRB transcripts were sequenced. TCRdb retrieved this table from immuneACCESS and kept in-frame rearrangements only. Not all clones are present; in checked studies, unresolved V genes account for under half, and no reason is known for the remainder. For this sample the table gives about 360,000 clones, of which roughly 12% were detected only once. Of the sample, about 0.01% is held by the ten largest clones. No antigen is known for these receptors. The sample was naive CD4+ T cells from blood. The sample's cell subset or site label is to be understood as: true naive CD4+ T cells. The receptors shown here come from a young woman with type 1 diabetes.

This clone was seen only a few times. The chain combines TRBV7-2 with TRBJ2-3, with D perhaps matching TRBD2 (6 bases). CDR1 is SGHTA, CDR2 FQGNSA, per germline. The CDR3 sequence is 14 residues long. Trimming pared 2 bases from V and 7 bases from J, leaving 13 bases between. The CDR3 nucleotides read TGTGCCAGCAGCTTAATTGGGGGAGGCAATACGCAGTATTTT. It encodes CASSLIGGGNTQYF.

The chain uses TRBV11-2 and TRBJ2-7; 7 bases are shared with TRBD1. CDR1 is SGHAT and CDR2 is FQNNGV in the germline V gene. The CDR3 consists of 13 residues. Losses at the gene ends were 3 bases for V and 4 bases for J; bases not matched to a gene: 3. CDR3 amino acids: CASSFTGEYEQYF. The CDR3 DNA follows: TGTGCCAGCAGCTTTACAGGGGAGTACGAGCAGTACTTC.

The chain couples TRBV7-2 to TRBJ1-1, with 9 bases identical to TRBD1. This CDR3 has 15 residues. The ends lost 5 bases at V and 3 bases at J; junction bases unmatched: 7. Germline loops: CDR1 SGHTA, CDR2 FQGNSA. Written as DNA, the CDR3 is TGTGCCAGCAGCACCGGGACAGGGTCGGACACTGAAGCTTTCTTT. Amino acid sequence: CASSTGTGSDTEAFF.

The chain links TRBV15 to TRBJ1-6; D remains ambiguous. The V gene lost 1 base and the J gene lost 0 bases, with 10 bases spanning the gap. This CDR3 is built from 17 residues. CDR1 LNHNV and CDR2 YYDKDF come from the germline V gene (reference sequence). CDR3 residues: CATSRVKASSYNSPLHF. DNA of the CDR3: TGTGCCACCAGCAGAGTAAAAGCAAGCTCCTATAATTCACCCCTCCACTTT.

The CDR3 reads CASSDRVGGYTF. The CDR3 DNA reads as TGTGCCAGCAGTGACAGGGTAGGCGGCTACACCTTC. V usage is TRBV2 and J usage is TRBJ1-2, with a tentative D call TRBD1 (5 bases). Trimming took 3 bases from V and 8 from J, leaving 10 bases between them. CDR3 size: 12 residues. Germline assignment: CDR1 SNHLY and CDR2 FYNNEI.

The CDR3: CAWSVQSSAVETQYF. The CDR3 bases are TGTGCCTGGAGTGTTCAGTCTAGCGCCGTGGAGACCCAGTACTTC. V is TRBV30 and J is TRBJ2-5, with D perhaps matching TRBD2 (6 bases). V was clipped by 0 bases and J by 5 bases, with 16 bases between them. The CDR3 length is 15 residues. Germline V gene lookup returns CDR1 GTSNPN and CDR2 SVGIG (reference sequence).

The chain uses TRBV5-1 and TRBJ2-1, with D unclear. Trimming took off 2 bases at V and 3 bases at J, with 12 bases between the two ends. The germline CDR1 and CDR2 sequences are SGHRS and YFSETQ. CDR3 length: 15 residues. CDR3 protein: CASSFQEEYYNEQFF. Written as DNA, the CDR3 is TGCGCCAGCAGCTTTCAGGAAGAATACTACAATGAGCAGTTCTTC. Supplemented by reference TRBV5-1 and TRBJ2-1, the full variable domain reads KAGVTQTPRYLIKTRGQQVTLSCSPISGHRSVSWYQQTPGQGLQFLFEYFSETQRNKGNFPGRFSGRQFSNSRSEMNVSTLELGDSALYLCASSFQEEYYNEQFFGPGTRLTVL.

This clone showed up just a few times. The rearrangement joins TRBV29-1 to TRBJ2-7, with D perhaps TRBD1 (5 bases). The CDR3 is 14 amino acids. V lost 6 bases and J 1 base, leaving 16 bases between the germline ends. The germline gives CDR1 SQVTM, CDR2 ANQGSEA. CDR3 amino acids: CSVTDSYWSYEQYF. Here the CDR3 DNA reads TGCAGCGTCACCGACAGCTACTGGTCCTACGAGCAGTACTTC.

The chain has TRBV6-1 and TRBJ2-2; the D is unclear. The V gene lost 4 bases and the J gene lost 4 bases, with 16 bases spanning the gap. Germline CDR1 and CDR2: MNHNS and SASEGT. The CDR3 totals 16 residues. The CDR3 DNA reads TGTGCCAGCAGTGCCCCTCGGGTGGCTCTCACCGGGGAGCTGTTTTTT. Translated: CASSAPRVALTGELFF.

This chain links TRBV7-3 with TRBJ2-1; 7 nucleotides match TRBD1. The CDR3 extends over 14 amino acids. Germline CDR1 reads SGHTA; CDR2 reads FQGTGA. The V gene end was trimmed by 7 bases and the J gene end by 8 bases; junction bases not matched to a gene: 11. The CDR3 region is CASTNIPGGDEQFF. The CDR3 DNA sequence: TGTGCCAGCACCAATATCCCAGGGGGTGATGAGCAGTTCTTC.

V is TRBV6-6 and J is TRBJ2-5; 8 bases align to TRBD2. J was trimmed by 1 base and V by 3 bases; bases with no gene match: 4. This CDR3 region has 15 residues. From germline, CDR1 is MNHNY and CDR2 SVGAGI (reference sequence). The DNA of the CDR3 is TGTGCCAGCAGTTATGGGCGGGGGGTCCAAGAGACCCAGTACTTC. This translates into CASSYGRGVQETQYF.

The V and J genes are TRBV5-4 and TRBJ2-3, with 9 bases aligning to TRBD1. From germline, CDR1 is SGHNT and CDR2 YYREEE (reference sequence). This CDR3 is 13 amino acids long. J lost 4 bases, V lost 9 bases, and 6 bases had no gene match. CDR3 sequence (DNA): TGTGCCACCGACAGGGGGGAAGCAGATACGCAGTATTTT. It translates to CATDRGEADTQYF.

This clone was picked up a small number of times. This chain connects TRBV27 to TRBJ2-3; TRBD2 agrees at 7 bases. From germline, CDR1 is MNHEY and CDR2 SMNVEV (reference sequence). V dropped 3 bases and J dropped 3; count of bases not matched to a gene: 6. The CDR3 loop spans 15 amino acids. In DNA form, the CDR3 reads TGTGCCAGCAGTTTCGGCGGGAGTTTTACAGATACGCAGTATTTT. It encodes CASSFGGSFTDTQYF.

This clone was observed a handful of times. V and J are TRBV29-1 and TRBJ1-1; no clear D gene. Per germline, CDR1 SQVTM and CDR2 ANQGSEA. This CDR3 region has 13 residues. The ends were cut back, 4 bases at V and 6 bases at J, with 15 bases in the middle. The chain's CDR3 is CSVVRPLSPEAFF. The CDR3 coding sequence is TGCAGCGTTGTGAGGCCTCTAAGCCCTGAAGCTTTCTTT.

This clone was picked up a small number of times. The chain links TRBV28 to TRBJ2-3, with D perhaps matching TRBD2 (6 bases). The germline V and J ends were trimmed by 8 bases and 4 bases, with 22 bases remaining between them. Germline V gene lookup returns CDR1 MDHEN and CDR2 SYDVKM. This CDR3 region has 16 residues. The CDR3 protein is CASGRRLVFSPDTQYF. The CDR3 nucleotides read TGTGCCAGCGGGCGCCGACTAGTTTTTAGCCCAGATACGCAGTATTTT.

The chain is built from TRBV29-1 and TRBJ2-3; 10 nucleotides match TRBD2. CDR3 size: 15 residues. Germline V lookup: CDR1 SQVTM, CDR2 ANQGSEA. Trimming cost V 6 bases and J 4 bases; bases outside gene matches: 10. In DNA, the CDR3 is TGCAGCGTAGCCCGCGGACTAGCGGCTCCAGATACGCAGTATTTT. Residues: CSVARGLAAPDTQYF.

This clone was observed a handful of times. In DNA, the CDR3 is TGTGCCAGCAGGAGGGGGGGAGGGGAAGACACGCAGTATTTT. Amino acids: CASRRGGGEDTQYF. The chain uses TRBV7-2 and TRBJ2-3; a weak D match, TRBD2 (7 bases). V was shortened by 6 bases and J by 9 bases, with 19 bases between the two germline ends. This CDR3 spans 14 amino acids. Germline lookup yields CDR1 SGHTA and CDR2 FQGNSA.

This clone came up a few times. V usage is TRBV14 and J usage is TRBJ2-5; TRBD1 might be the D (6 bases). Germline values: CDR1 SGHDN, CDR2 FVKESK. This CDR3 has 14 amino acids. V dropped 1 base and J dropped 5 bases, with 11 bases sitting between them. CDR3 region: CASSQAGELETQYF. CDR3 nucleotides: TGTGCCAGCAGCCAAGCAGGGGAGTTGGAGACCCAGTACTTC.

The chain couples TRBV4-1 to TRBJ1-2, with 10 bases matching TRBD1. CDR1 and CDR2 (germline): MGHRA, YSYEKL. The CDR3 length is 16 residues. V shed 0 bases and J 4 bases; nucleotides not matched to a gene: 5. CDR3 region: CASSQDGTGVGYGYTF. For the CDR3, the DNA is TGCGCCAGCAGCCAAGACGGGACAGGGGTTGGCTATGGCTACACCTTC.

The rearrangement joins TRBV23-1 to TRBJ1-5; no firm D call. TRBV23-1 is an ORF, and what it does is uncertain. This CDR3 region has 19 residues. V lost 2 bases to trimming and J lost 1 base, with 21 bases between them. The CDR3 sequence is CASSQRVRVRELSNQPQHF. The CDR3 nucleotides are TGCGCCAGCAGTCAAAGGGTCCGGGTGCGGGAGTTAAGCAATCAGCCCCAGCATTTT.

This clone has just a few counts. This rearrangement joins TRBV7-2 to TRBJ1-4, with TRBD1 matching 7 bases. The CDR3 is made up of 15 amino acids. V gave up 2 bases and J gave up 8 bases; unmatched junction bases: 8. Germline V gives CDR1 SGHTA, CDR2 FQGNSA. As DNA, the CDR3 is TGTGCCAGCAGCTTATCGACAGGGTTGAGGGAAAAACTGTTTTTT. Translated, it gives CASSLSTGLREKLFF.

J is TRBJ2-2 and V is TRBV12-5; 7 bases are shared with TRBD2. V lost 6 bases and J lost 7; bases outside the gene matches: 5. Germline assignment: CDR1 LGHNT and CDR2 FRNRAP. The CDR3 is 13 amino acids. CDR3 sequence (DNA): TGTGCTAGTGGAACTAGCGCCGGCGGGGAGCTGTTTTTT. Protein: CASGTSAGGELFF. Together with reference TRBV12-5 and TRBJ2-2, the CDR3 gives the full variable domain: DARVTQTPRHKVTEMGQEVTMRCQPILGHNTVFWYRQTMMQGLELLAYFRNRAPLDDSGMPKDRFSAEMPDATLATLKIQPSEPRDSAVYFCASGTSAGGELFFGEGSRLTVL.

This clone was seen a handful of times. The J gene is TRBJ1-5, the V gene TRBV28; tentatively, D is TRBD1 (5 bases). V lost 2 bases, J lost 4 bases, and 9 bases lay in between. This CDR3 comprises 14 residues. Germline CDR1 reads MDHEN; CDR2 reads SYDVKM. CDR3 nucleotides: TGTGCCAGCAGTTTAGAGGCAGGGAATCAGCCCCAGCATTTT. It specifies CASSLEAGNQPQHF.

In its sample, this clone was seen a few times. This chain joins TRBV6-6 and TRBJ2-1; TRBD2 matches at 9 bases. The CDR3 contains 14 residues. Germline V gene lookup returns CDR1 MNHNY and CDR2 SVGAGI (reference sequence). V gave up 7 bases and J gave up 1 base; unmatched junction bases: 2. CDR3 nucleotides: TGTGCCAGCAAACTAGCGGGTTCCTACAATGAGCAGTTCTTC. It specifies CASKLAGSYNEQFF.

The genes are TRBV7-2 and TRBJ2-7; the D gene is possibly TRBD1 (6 bases). This CDR3 contains 14 residues. Per germline, CDR1 SGHTA and CDR2 FQGNSA. V gave up 3 bases and J gave up 3 bases, with 12 bases separating them. CDR3 DNA: TGTGCCAGCAGCTTCAACAAGGGGGACTACGAGCAGTACTTC. As protein: CASSFNKGDYEQYF.

J is TRBJ1-1 and V is TRBV4-2; 7 nucleotides match TRBD1. The CDR3 contains 15 residues. Germline lookup yields CDR1 LGHNA and CDR2 YNFKEQ. The V gene end was trimmed by 0 bases and the J gene end by 1 base; junction bases not matched to a gene: 2. CDR3 DNA sequence: TGTGCCAGCAGCCAAGAGGGACAGCCGAACACTGAAGCTTTCTTT. This codes for CASSQEGQPNTEAFF.

This clone has a handful of counts. The rearrangement joins TRBV28 to TRBJ2-1; D is possibly TRBD1 (5 bases). Trimming stripped 7 bases from V and 7 bases from J, with 17 bases between. From germline, CDR1 is MDHEN and CDR2 SYDVKM. The CDR3 runs to 14 residues. As DNA, the CDR3 is TGTGCCAGCACCTGGTCTTTACAGGAAAATGAGCAGTTCTTC. This gives the protein CASTWSLQENEQFF.

This chain connects TRBV5-1 to TRBJ1-6; 9 bases line up with TRBD1. CDR1 and CDR2 from the germline V gene are SGHRS and YFSETQ. The CDR3 has 16 residues. V lost 0 bases to trimming and J lost 7 bases; unmatched junction nucleotides: 5. The CDR3, as DNA: TGCGCCAGCAGCTTGGCCGGGGGACAGGGCAATTCACCCCTCCACTTT. Its translation: CASSLAGGQGNSPLHF.

The V gene is TRBV6-1, the J gene TRBJ2-3; 7 bases line up with TRBD1. Germline assignment: CDR1 MNHNS and CDR2 SASEGT. V lost 6 bases, J lost 1 base, and 4 bases stayed unmatched. The CDR3 runs 14 residues. The CDR3 loop reads CASRWDRRTDTQYF. CDR3 bases: TGTGCCAGCAGGTGGGACAGACGCACAGATACGCAGTATTTT.